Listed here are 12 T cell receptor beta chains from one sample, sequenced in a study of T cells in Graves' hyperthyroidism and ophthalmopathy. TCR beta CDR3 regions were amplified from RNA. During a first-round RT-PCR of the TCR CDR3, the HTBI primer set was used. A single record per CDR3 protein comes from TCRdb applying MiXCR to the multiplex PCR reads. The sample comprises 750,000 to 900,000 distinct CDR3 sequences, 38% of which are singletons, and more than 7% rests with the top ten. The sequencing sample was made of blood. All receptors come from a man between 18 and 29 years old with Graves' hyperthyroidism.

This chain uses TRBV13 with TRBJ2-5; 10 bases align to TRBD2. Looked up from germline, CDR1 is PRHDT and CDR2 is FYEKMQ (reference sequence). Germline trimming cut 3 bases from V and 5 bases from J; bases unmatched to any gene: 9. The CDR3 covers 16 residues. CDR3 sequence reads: CASSLAGTSDWETQYF. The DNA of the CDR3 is TGTGCCAGCAGCTTGGCCGGGACTAGCGATTGGGAGACCCAGTACTTC.

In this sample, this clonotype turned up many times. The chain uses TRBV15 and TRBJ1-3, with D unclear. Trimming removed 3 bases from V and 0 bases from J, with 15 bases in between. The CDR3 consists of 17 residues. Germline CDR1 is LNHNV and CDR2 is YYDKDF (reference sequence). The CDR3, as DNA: TGTGCCACCAGCAGGGTGTTGGACGTCAGCTCTGGAAACACCATATATTTT. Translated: CATSRVLDVSSGNTIYF.

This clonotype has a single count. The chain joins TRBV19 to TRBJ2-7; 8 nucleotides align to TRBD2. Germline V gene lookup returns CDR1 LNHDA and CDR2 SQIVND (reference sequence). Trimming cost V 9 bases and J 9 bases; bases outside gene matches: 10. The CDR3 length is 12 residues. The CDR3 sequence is CASTAGGLGQYF. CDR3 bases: TGTGCCAGCACCGCGGGGGGCCTCGGGCAGTACTTC. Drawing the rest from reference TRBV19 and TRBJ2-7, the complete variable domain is DGGITQSPKYLFRKEGQNVTLSCEQNLNHDAMYWYRQDPGQGLRLIYYSQIVNDFQKGDIAEGYSVSREKKESFPLTVTSAQKNPTAFYLCASTAGGLGQYFGPGTRLTVT.

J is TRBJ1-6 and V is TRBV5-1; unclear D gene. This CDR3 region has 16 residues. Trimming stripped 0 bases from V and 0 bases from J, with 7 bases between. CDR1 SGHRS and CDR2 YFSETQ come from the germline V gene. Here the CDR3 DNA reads TGCGCCAGCAGCTTGGCGGGGAGCTCCTATAATTCACCCCTCCACTTT. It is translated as CASSLAGSSYNSPLHF.

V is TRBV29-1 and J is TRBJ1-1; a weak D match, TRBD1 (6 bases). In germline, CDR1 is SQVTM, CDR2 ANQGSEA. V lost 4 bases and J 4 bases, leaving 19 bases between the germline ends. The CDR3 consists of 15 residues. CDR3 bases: TGCAGCGTTGCCCGGGGTGGGGGGCTGAGCACTGAAGCTTTCTTT. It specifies CSVARGGGLSTEAFF.

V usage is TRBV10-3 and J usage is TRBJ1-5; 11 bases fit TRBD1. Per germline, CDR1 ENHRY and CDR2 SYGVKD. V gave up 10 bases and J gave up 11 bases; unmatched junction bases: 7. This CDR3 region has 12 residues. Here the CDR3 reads CATGTGGSAQHF. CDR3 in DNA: TGTGCCACCGGGACAGGGGGGTCTGCCCAGCATTTT.

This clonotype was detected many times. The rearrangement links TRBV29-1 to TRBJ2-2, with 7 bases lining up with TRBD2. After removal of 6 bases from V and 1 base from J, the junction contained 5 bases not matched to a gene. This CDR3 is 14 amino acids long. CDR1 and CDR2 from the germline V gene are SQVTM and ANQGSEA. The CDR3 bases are TGCAGCGTCGGATGGACTAGGAACACCGGGGAGCTGTTTTTT. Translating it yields CSVGWTRNTGELFF.

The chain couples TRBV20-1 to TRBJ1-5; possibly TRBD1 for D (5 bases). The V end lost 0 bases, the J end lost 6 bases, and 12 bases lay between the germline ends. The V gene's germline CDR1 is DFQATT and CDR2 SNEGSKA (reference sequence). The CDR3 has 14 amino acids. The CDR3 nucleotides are TGCAGTGCTAGAGATTCCGGGGACTCTCAGCCCCAGCATTTT. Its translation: CSARDSGDSQPQHF.

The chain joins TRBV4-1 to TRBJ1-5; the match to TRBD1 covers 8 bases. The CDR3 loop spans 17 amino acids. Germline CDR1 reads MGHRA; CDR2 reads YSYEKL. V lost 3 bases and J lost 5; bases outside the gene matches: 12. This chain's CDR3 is CASSQGGVTGGYQPQHF. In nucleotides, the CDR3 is TGCGCCAGCAGCCAGGGCGGTGTTACAGGGGGGTATCAGCCCCAGCATTTT.

This CDR3 is CASSQPDRGNIYGYTF. CDR3 coding DNA: TGCGCCAGCAGCCAACCAGACCGGGGGAACATCTATGGCTACACCTTC. The chain links TRBV4-1 to TRBJ1-2, with D possibly matching TRBD1 (5 bases). CDR3 size: 16 residues. V dropped 2 bases and J dropped 4 bases, with 17 bases sitting between them. CDR1 and CDR2 from the germline V gene are MGHRA and YSYEKL.

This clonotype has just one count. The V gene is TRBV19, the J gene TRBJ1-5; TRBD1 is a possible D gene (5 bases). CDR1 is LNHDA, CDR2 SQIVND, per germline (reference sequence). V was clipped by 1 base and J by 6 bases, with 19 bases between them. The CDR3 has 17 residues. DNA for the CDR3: TGTGCCAGTAGTATAGGGGGCGCATCCGTATCTGGTCAGCCCCAGCATTTT. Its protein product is CASSIGGASVSGQPQHF.

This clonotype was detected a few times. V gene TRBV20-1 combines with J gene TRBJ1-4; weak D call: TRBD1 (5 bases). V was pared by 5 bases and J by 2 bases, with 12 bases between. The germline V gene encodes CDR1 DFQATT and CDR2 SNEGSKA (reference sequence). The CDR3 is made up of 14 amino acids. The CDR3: CSAQTTATNEKLFF. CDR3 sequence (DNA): TGCAGTGCTCAGACGACAGCTACTAATGAAAAACTGTTTTTT.